This T cell receptor (beta chain) was observed in a study of CD8+ T cells in alopecia areata. Study summary: The study gave treated patients oral tofacitinib at 5 to 10 mg twice daily. Findings and limits, study-wide: Tofacitinib significantly decreased scalp clonality and expanded CD8+ clones among top 100. Lesional scalp displayed greater clonality than normal scalp, most notably in alopecia totalis/universalis.

Reverse transcribed after extraction, RNA yielded cDNA as the sequencing template. The data were produced by immunoSEQ multiplex PCR, yet TCRdb's version contains in-frame clones alone and is incomplete. The sample holds roughly 190,000 clones, 60% to 70% seen once. The germline gives CDR1 MGHRA, CDR2 YSYEKL. Trimming took off 4 bases at V and 0 bases at J, with 10 bases between the two ends. The length of the CDR3 is 14 residues. Regarding this clone: Its target is unknown.

The treatment denotes: oral pan-JAK inhibitor, 5-10 mg twice daily. The source material was CD4+ T cells sorted from blood, sampled at week 4, from a patient treated with tofacitinib. This TCR was recovered from a human donor with alopecia areata. This rearrangement joins TRBV4-1 to TRBJ2-7; D is unclear. The CDR3 region is CASSPHRSSYEQYF. The CDR3 DNA is TGCGCCAGCAGCCCTCACCGGTCCTCCTACGAGCAGTACTTC.